The 6 T cell receptor beta chains listed next were all sequenced from one sample in a study of T cells in localized non-small cell lung cancer. Here immunoSEQ multiplex PCR was the method, and the copy in TCRdb shows in-frame clones only, minus some. The data show 55,000 to 80,000 clones, around four fifths seen once. The material sequenced was peripheral blood, taken before any cancer treatment. These receptors were taken from a female donor older than 55 with stage I lung adenocarcinoma.

V gene TRBV5-1 combines with J gene TRBJ2-7, with D hard to call. Between the trimmed V and J ends, which lost 1 base and 6 bases, there was a span of 11 bases. Germline values: CDR1 SGHRS, CDR2 YFSETQ. This CDR3 is built from 13 residues. The CDR3 here is CASSLTPSPEQYF. The CDR3 DNA reads TGCGCCAGCAGCTTGACGCCCTCGCCCGAGCAGTACTTC.

This chain links TRBV5-1 with TRBJ1-1; 7 bases are shared with TRBD1. J gave up 5 bases and V 0 bases, and 4 bases lay outside the gene matches. CDR1 is SGHRS and CDR2 is YFSETQ in the germline V gene. CDR3 length equals 14 residues. CDR3 nucleotide sequence: TGCGCCAGCAGCTTGGAGGGGGCGCGTACTGAAGCTTTCTTT. This encodes CASSLEGARTEAFF.

This rearrangement joins TRBV6-5 to TRBJ1-1, with D tentatively TRBD1 (5 bases). The CDR3 is 12 amino acids. V gave up 8 bases and J gave up 1 base, with 8 bases separating them. Per the germline V gene, CDR1 is MNHEY and CDR2 is SVGAGI. In DNA form, the CDR3 reads TGTGCCAGCCGGACACCGAACACTGAAGCTTTCTTT. This sequence encodes CASRTPNTEAFF.

This clone was seen only a few times. V and J are TRBV30 and TRBJ2-3; 9 nucleotides align to TRBD2. J gave up 7 bases and V 6 bases, and 11 bases lay outside the gene matches. The CDR3 runs to 14 residues. In germline, CDR1 is GTSNPN, CDR2 SVGIG (reference sequence). CDR3 amino acids: CACTGAGGPNTQYF. CDR3 nucleotides: TGTGCCTGTACTGGGGCGGGAGGGCCAAATACGCAGTATTTT.

This clone was counted once. The CDR3 region has the DNA TGTGCCAGCAGCTTAACCCCAAGTGTAGGGGACGAGCAGTACTTC. Translation gives CASSLTPSVGDEQYF. The V gene is TRBV7-3, the J gene TRBJ2-7; TRBD1 is a possible D gene (5 bases). CDR1 SGHTA and CDR2 FQGTGA come from the germline V gene. The V end was cut by 0 bases, the J end by 5 bases, with 14 bases between. The CDR3 totals 15 residues.

The chain uses TRBV30 and TRBJ2-1; 9 bases agree with TRBD2. CDR1 is GTSNPN and CDR2 is SVGIG in the germline V gene (reference sequence). Unmatched junction bases numbered 3, after V lost 3 bases and J lost 6 bases. The CDR3 is made up of 13 amino acids. The CDR3 is CAWRVAGVNEQFF. The CDR3 DNA reads TGTGCCTGGAGAGTAGCGGGAGTCAATGAGCAGTTCTTC.